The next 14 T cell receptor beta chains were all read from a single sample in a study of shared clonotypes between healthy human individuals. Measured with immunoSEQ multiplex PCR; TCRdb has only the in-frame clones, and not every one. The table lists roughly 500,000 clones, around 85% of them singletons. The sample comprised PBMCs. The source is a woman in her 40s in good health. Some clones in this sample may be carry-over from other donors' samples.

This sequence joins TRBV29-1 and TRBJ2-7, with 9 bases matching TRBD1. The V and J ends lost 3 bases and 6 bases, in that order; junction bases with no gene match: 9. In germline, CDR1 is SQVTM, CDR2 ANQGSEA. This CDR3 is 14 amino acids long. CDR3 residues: CSVEEGQGGLEQYF. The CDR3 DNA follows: TGCAGCGTTGAGGAGGGACAGGGAGGGCTCGAGCAGTACTTC.

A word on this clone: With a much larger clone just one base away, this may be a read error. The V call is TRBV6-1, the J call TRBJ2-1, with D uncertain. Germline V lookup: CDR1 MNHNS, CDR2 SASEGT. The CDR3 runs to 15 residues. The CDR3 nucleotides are TGTGCCAGCAGTGAAGCTGACGGATCATACAATAAGCAGTTCTTC. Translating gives CASSEADGSYNKQFF.

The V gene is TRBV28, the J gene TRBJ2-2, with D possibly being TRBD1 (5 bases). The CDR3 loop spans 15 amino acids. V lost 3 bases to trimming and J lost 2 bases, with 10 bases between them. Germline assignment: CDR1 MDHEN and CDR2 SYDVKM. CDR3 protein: CASSFNRRNTGELFF. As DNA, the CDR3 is TGTGCCAGCAGTTTTAACAGGAGAAACACCGGGGAGCTGTTTTTT.

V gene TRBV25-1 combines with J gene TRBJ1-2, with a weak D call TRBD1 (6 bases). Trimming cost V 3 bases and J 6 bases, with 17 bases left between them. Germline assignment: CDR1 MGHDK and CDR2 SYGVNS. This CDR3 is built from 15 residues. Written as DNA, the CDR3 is TGTGCCAGCAGTGAGCGAGGCGAGGGGGGGGATGGCTACACCTTC. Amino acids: CASSERGEGGDGYTF.

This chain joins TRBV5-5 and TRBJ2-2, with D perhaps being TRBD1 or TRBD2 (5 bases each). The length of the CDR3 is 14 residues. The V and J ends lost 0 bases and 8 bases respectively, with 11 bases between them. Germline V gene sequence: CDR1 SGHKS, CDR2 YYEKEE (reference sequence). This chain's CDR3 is CASSLAPGGGELFF. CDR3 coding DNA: TGTGCCAGCAGCTTGGCCCCTGGGGGAGGGGAGCTGTTTTTT.

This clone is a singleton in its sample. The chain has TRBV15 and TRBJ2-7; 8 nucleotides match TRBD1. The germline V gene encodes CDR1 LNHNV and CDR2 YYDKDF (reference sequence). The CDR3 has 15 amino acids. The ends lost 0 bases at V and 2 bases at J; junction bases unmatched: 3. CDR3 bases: TGTGCCACCAGCAGAGATCGGACAGGGCCCTACGAGCAGTACTTC. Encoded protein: CATSRDRTGPYEQYF.

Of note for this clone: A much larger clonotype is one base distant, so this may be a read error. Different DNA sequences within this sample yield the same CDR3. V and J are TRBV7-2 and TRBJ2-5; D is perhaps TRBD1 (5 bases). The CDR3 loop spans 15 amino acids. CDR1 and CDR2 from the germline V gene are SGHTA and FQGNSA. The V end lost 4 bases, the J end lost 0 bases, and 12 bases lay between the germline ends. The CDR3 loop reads CASSSGQMYQETQYF. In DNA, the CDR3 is TGTGCCAGCAGCTCAGGGCAGATGTACCAAGAGACCCAGTACTTC.

The CDR3 protein is CASSFPSGTGNSNQPQHF. CDR3 bases: TGTGCCAGCAGTTTCCCCTCCGGGACGGGGAATAGCAATCAGCCCCAGCATTTT. The chain links TRBV27 to TRBJ1-5; possibly TRBD1 for D (5 bases). With 3 bases removed from V and 0 bases from J, the gap between germline ends came to 18 bases. Germline V lookup: CDR1 MNHEY, CDR2 SMNVEV (reference sequence). The CDR3 totals 18 residues.

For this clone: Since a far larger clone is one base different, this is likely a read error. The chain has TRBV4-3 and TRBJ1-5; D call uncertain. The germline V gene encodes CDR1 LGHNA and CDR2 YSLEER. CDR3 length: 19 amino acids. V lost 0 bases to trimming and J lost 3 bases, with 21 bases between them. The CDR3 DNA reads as TGCGCCAGCAGCCAAGATTGGCCCGCCACGTCCATCCCCAATCAGCCCCAGCATTTT. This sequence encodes CASSQDWPATSIPNQPQHF.

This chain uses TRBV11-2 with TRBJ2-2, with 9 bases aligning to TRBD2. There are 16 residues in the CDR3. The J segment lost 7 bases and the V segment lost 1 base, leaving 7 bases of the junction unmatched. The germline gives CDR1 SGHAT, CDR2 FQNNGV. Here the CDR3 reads CASSLGAGGPIGELFF. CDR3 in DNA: TGTGCCAGCAGCTTAGGGGCGGGAGGGCCGATCGGGGAGCTGTTTTTT. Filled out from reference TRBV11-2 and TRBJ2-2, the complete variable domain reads EAGVAQSPRYKIIEKRQSVAFWCNPISGHATLYWYQQILGQGPKLLIQFQNNGVVDDSQLPKDRFSAERLKGVDSTLKIQPAKLEDSAVYLCASSLGAGGPIGELFFGEGSRLTVL.

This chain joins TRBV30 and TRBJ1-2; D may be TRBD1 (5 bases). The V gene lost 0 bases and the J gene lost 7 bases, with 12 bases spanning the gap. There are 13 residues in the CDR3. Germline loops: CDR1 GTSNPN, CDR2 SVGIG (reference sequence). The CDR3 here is CAWSVGGRGGYTF. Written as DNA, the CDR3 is TGTGCCTGGAGTGTTGGGGGGAGGGGTGGCTACACCTTC.

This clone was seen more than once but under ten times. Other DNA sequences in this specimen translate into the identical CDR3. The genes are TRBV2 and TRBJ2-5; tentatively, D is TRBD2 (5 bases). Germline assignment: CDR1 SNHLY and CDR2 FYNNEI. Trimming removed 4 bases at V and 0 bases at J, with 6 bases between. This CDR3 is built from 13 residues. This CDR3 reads CASSGRDQETQYF. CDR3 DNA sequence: TGTGCCAGCAGTGGGCGGGACCAAGAGACCCAGTACTTC.

DNA of the CDR3: TGTGCCAGCAGTACCGGACAGTCCTCTGGGGCCAACGTCCTGACTTTC. Its translation: CASSTGQSSGANVLTF. The rearrangement joins TRBV6-4 to TRBJ2-6; tentative D call: TRBD1 (6 bases). Trimming removed 5 bases from V and 0 bases from J, with 11 bases in between. Germline V gene lookup returns CDR1 MRHNA and CDR2 SNTAGT. CDR3 size: 16 residues.

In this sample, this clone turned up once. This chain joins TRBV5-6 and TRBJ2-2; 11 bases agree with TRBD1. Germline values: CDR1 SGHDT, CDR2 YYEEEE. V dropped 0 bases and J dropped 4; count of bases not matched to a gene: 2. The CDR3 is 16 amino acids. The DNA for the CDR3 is TGTGCCAGCAGCTTGGCCGGGACAGGGGGCACCGGGGAGCTGTTTTTT. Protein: CASSLAGTGGTGELFF.